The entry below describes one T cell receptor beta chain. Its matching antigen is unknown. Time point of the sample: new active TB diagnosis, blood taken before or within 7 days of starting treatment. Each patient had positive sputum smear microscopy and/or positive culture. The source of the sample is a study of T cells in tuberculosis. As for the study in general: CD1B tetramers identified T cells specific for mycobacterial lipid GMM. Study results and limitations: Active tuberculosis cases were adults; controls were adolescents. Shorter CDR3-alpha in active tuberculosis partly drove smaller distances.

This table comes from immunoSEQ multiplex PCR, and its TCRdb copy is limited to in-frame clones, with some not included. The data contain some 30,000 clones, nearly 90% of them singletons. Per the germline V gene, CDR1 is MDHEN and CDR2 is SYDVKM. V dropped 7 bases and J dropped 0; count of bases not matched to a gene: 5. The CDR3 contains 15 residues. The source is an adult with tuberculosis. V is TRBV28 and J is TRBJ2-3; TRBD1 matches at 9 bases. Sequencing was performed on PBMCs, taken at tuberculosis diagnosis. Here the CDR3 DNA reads TGTGCCAGCACTCCGGGACAGGGAAGCACAGATACGCAGTATTTT. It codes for CASTPGQGSTDTQYF.